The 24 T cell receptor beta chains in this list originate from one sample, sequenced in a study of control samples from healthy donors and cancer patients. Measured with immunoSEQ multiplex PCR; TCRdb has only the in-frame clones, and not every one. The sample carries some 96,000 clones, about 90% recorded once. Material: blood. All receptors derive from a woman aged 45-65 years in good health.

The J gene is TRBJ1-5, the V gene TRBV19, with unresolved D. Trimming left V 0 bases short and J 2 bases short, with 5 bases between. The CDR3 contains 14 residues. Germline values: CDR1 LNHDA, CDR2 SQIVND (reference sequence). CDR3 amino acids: CASSIDAGNQPQHF. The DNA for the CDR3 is TGTGCCAGTAGTATAGACGCCGGCAATCAGCCCCAGCATTTT.

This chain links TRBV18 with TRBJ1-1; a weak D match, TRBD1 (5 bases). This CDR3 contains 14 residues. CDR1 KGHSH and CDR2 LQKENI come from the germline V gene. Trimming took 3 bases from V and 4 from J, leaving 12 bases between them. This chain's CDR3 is CASSPNRQGTEAFF. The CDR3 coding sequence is TGTGCCAGCTCACCGAATCGGCAGGGCACTGAAGCTTTCTTT.

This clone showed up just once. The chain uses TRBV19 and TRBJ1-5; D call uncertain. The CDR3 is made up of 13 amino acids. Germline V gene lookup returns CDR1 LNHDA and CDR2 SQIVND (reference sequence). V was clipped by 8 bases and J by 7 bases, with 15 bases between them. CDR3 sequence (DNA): TGTGCCAGTGATTCGGTCAGTCACCAGCCCCAGCATTTT. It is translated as CASDSVSHQPQHF.

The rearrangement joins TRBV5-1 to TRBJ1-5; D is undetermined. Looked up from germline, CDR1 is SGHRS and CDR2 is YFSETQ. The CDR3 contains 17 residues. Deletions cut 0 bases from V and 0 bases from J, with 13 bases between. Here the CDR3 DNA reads TGCGCCAGCAGCTTGGGCAGTACCCTATATAGCAATCAGCCCCAGCATTTT. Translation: CASSLGSTLYSNQPQHF.

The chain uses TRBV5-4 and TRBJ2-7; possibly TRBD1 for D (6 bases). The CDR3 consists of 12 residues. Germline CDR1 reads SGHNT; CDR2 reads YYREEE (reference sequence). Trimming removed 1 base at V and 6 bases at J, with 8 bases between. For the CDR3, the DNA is TGTGCCAGCAGCTTGACAGGGTTCGAGCAGTACTTC. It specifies CASSLTGFEQYF.

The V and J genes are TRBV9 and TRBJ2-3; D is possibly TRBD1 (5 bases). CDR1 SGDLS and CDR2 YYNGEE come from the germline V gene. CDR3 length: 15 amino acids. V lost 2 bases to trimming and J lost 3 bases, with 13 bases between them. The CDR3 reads CASSVDRPSTDTQYF. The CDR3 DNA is TGTGCCAGCAGCGTCGACAGACCCTCAACAGATACGCAGTATTTT.

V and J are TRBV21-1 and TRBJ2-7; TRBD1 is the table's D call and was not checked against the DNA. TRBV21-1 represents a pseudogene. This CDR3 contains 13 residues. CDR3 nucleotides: TGTGCCAGCACCGGGACAGTCGTAAAAGAGCAGTACGTC. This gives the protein CASTGTVVKEQYV.

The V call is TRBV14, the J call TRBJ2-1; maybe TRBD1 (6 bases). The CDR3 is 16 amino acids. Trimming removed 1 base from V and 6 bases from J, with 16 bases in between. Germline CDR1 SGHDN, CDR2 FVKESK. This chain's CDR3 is CASSQATDRSPNEQFF. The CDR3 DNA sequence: TGTGCCAGCAGCCAAGCGACGGACAGATCACCCAATGAGCAGTTCTTC.

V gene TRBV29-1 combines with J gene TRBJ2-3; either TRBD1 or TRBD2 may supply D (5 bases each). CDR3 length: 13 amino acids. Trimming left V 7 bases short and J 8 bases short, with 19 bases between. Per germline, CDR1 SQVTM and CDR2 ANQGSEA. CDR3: CSATRDHGGTQYF. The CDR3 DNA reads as TGCAGCGCAACTAGGGACCATGGTGGTACGCAGTATTTT.

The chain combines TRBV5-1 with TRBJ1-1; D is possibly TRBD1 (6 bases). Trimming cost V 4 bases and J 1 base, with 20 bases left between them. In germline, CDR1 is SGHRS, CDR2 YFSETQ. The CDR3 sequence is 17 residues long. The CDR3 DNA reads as TGCGCCAGCAGCAGGGGGTTGGGGACCACTGGGAACACTGAAGCTTTCTTT. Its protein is CASSRGLGTTGNTEAFF.

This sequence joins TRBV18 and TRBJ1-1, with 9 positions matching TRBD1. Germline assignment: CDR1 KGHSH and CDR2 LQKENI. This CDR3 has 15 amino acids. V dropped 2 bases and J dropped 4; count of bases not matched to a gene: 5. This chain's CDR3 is CASSPRTGAGTEAFF. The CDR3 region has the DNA TGTGCCAGCTCACCAAGGACAGGGGCTGGCACTGAAGCTTTCTTT.

Here the CDR3 DNA reads TGTGCCAGTAGTGAAAGGGGTACCTATGGCTACACCTTC. It specifies CASSERGTYGYTF. This chain joins TRBV19 and TRBJ1-2, with D possibly TRBD1 on 5 matching bases. The CDR3 length is 13 residues. V gave up 5 bases and J gave up 4 bases, with 11 bases separating them. Germline CDR1 LNHDA, CDR2 SQIVND (reference sequence).

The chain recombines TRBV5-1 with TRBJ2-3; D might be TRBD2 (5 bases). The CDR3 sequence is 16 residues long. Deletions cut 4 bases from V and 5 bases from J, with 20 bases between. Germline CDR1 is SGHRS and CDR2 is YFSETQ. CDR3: CASSPSPRALGDTQYF. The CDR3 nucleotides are TGCGCCAGCAGCCCCAGCCCGCGGGCCCTGGGAGATACGCAGTATTTT. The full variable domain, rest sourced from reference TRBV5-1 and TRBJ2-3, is KAGVTQTPRYLIKTRGQQVTLSCSPISGHRSVSWYQQTPGQGLQFLFEYFSETQRNKGNFPGRFSGRQFSNSRSEMNVSTLELGDSALYLCASSPSPRALGDTQYFGPGTRLTVL.

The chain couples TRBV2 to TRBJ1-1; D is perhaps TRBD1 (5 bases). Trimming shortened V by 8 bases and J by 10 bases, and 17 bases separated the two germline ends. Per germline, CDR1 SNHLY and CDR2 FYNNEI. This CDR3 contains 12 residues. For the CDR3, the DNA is TGTGCCAGCCGAAGGGGCGCCGAGGGAGCTTTCTTT. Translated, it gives CASRRGAEGAFF.

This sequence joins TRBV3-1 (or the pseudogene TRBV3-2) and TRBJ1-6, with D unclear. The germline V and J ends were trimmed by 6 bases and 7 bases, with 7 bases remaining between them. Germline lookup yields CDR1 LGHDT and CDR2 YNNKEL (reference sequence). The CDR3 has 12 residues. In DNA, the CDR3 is TGTGCCAGCAGTCTCCAGAATTCACCCCTCCACTTT. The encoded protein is CASSLQNSPLHF.

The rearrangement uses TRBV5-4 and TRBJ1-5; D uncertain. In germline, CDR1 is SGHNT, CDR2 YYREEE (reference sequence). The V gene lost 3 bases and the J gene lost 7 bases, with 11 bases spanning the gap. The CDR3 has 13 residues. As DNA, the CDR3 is TGTGCCAGCAGCTCCTCCGTGGGACAGCCCCAGCATTTT. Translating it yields CASSSSVGQPQHF. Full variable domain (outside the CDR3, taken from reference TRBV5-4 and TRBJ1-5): ETGVTQSPTHLIKTRGQQVTLRCSSQSGHNTVSWYQQALGQGPQFIFQYYREEENGRGNFPPRFSGLQFPNYSSELNVNALELDDSALYLCASSSSVGQPQHFGDGTRLSIL.

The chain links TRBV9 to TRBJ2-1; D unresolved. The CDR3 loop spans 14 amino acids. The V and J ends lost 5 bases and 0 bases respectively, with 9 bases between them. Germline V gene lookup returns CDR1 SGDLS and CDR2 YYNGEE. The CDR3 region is CASSSMSSYNEQFF. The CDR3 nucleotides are TGTGCCAGCAGTTCAATGAGCTCCTACAATGAGCAGTTCTTC.

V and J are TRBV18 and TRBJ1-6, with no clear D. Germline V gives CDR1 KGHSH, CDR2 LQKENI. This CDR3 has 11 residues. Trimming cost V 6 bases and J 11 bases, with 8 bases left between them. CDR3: CASSEGTPLHF. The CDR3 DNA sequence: TGTGCCAGCTCGGAGGGCACACCCCTCCACTTT.

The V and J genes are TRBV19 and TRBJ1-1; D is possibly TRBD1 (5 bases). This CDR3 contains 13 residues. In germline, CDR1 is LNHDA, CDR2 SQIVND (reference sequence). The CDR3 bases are TGTGCTACTCGGGGGGGTGCAAACACTGAAGCTTTCTTT. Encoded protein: CATRGGANTEAFF. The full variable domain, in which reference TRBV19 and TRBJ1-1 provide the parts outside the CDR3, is DGGITQSPKYLFRKEGQNVTLSCEQNLNHDAMYWYRQDPGQGLRLIYYSQIVNDFQKGDIAEGYSVSREKKESFPLTVTSAQKNPTAFYLCATRGGANTEAFFGQGTRLTVV.

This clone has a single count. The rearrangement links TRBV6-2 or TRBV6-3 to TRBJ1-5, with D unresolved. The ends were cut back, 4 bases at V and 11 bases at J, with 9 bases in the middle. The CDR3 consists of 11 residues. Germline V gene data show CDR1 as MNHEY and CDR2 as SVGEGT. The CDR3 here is CASSSLNSQHF. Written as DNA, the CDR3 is TGTGCCAGCAGTTCACTGAATTCCCAGCATTTT.

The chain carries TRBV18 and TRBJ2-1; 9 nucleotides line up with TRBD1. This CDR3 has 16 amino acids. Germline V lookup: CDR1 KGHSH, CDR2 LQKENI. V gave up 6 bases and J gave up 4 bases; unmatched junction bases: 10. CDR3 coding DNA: TGTGCCAGCTCGTCGACAGGGGGGGCGCAATACAATGAGCAGTTCTTC. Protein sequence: CASSSTGGAQYNEQFF. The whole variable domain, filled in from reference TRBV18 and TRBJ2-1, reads NAGVMQNPRHLVRRRGQEARLRCSPMKGHSHVYWYRQLPEEGLKFMVYLQKENIIDESGMPKERFSAEFPKEGPSILRIQQVVRGDSAAYFCASSSTGGAQYNEQFFGPGTRLTVL.

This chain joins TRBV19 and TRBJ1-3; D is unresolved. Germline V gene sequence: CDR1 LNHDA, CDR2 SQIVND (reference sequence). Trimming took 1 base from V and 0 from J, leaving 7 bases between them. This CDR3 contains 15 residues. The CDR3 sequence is CASSIGRSSGNTIYF. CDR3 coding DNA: TGTGCCAGTAGTATAGGGCGGTCCTCTGGAAACACCATATATTTT.

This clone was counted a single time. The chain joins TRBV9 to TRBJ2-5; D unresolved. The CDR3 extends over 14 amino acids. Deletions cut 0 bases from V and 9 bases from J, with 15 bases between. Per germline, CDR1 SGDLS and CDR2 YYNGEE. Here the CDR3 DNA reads TGTGCCAGCAGCGTAGCCAATGACCGACGGTCCCAGTACTTC. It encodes CASSVANDRRSQYF.

The CDR3 DNA reads as TGTGCCACCAAGGGGGCGGGCACTGAAGCTTTCTTT. Protein: CATKGAGTEAFF. The chain recombines TRBV5-4 with TRBJ1-1; TRBD1 matches 7 bases. Losses at the gene ends were 9 bases for V and 4 bases for J; bases not matched to a gene: 6. This CDR3 has 12 amino acids. Germline V gene lookup returns CDR1 SGHNT and CDR2 YYREEE (reference sequence).